What follows are 20 T cell receptor beta chains derived from one specimen sequenced in a study of beta chain features in type 1 diabetes (dated by TCRdb to 2016 to 2019). The method was the immunoSEQ multiplex PCR assay. The High Capacity cDNA Reverse Transcription Kit was used to reverse transcribe all of the isolated RNA, meaning that expressed TCRB transcripts were what got sequenced. The table comes from immuneACCESS by way of TCRdb, which keeps in-frame sequences with V and J called. Part of the clones is missing from these tables; in studies checked, under half for an unresolved V gene and the rest for unknown reasons. This sample gives 300,000 to 350,000 clones in total; roughly 15% of them show up just once. The biggest ten clones account for 5.5% to 7.5% of the sample. The sample was central memory CD4+ T cells from blood. The source is a man aged 25 to 40 in good health.

Worth noting for this clone: This specimen includes other DNA sequences encoding the same CDR3. The CDR3 nucleotides are TGTGCCAGCTCACCCAGGGACAGGGTGATGAACACTGAAGCTTTCTTT. Encoded protein: CASSPRDRVMNTEAFF. The chain carries TRBV18 and TRBJ1-1; 9 bases match TRBD1. The germline gives CDR1 KGHSH, CDR2 LQKENI. V was pared by 3 bases and J by 0 bases, with 5 bases of the junction left unmatched. The CDR3 sequence is 16 residues long.

The table lists this clone with a few counts. The chain is built from TRBV2 and TRBJ2-5; D is unresolved. The CDR3 covers 10 residues. Trimming left V 7 bases short and J 5 bases short, with 5 bases between. In germline, CDR1 is SNHLY, CDR2 FYNNEI. This CDR3 reads CASKYETQYF. The CDR3, as DNA: TGTGCCAGCAAGTACGAGACCCAGTACTTC.

This clone was picked up a small number of times. The chain combines TRBV18 with TRBJ1-6; D remains ambiguous. The CDR3 loop spans 16 amino acids. CDR1 and CDR2 from the germline V gene are KGHSH and LQKENI. V was pared by 3 bases and J by 5 bases, with 14 bases between. CDR3 in amino acids: CASSPSWGGNNSPLHF. The CDR3 DNA reads TGTGCCAGCTCACCTTCATGGGGAGGGAATAATTCACCCCTCCACTTT.

There are a few counts of this clone. This chain connects TRBV5-4 to TRBJ2-5; D unresolved. V lost 4 bases to trimming and J lost 5 bases, with 15 bases between them. From germline, CDR1 is SGHNT and CDR2 YYREEE (reference sequence). CDR3 size: 14 residues. The CDR3 DNA follows: TGTGCCAGCAGCCAAGACGGAGCCGGGGAGACCCAGTACTTC. It translates to CASSQDGAGETQYF.

Only a few counts were recorded for this clone. The rearrangement joins TRBV4-3 to TRBJ1-1; 9 bases line up with TRBD1. V shed 5 bases and J 0 bases; nucleotides not matched to a gene: 7. CDR1 and CDR2 (germline): LGHNA, YSLEER. This CDR3 has 16 residues. CDR3 region: CASSYGTGNMNTEAFF. DNA of the CDR3: TGCGCCAGCAGCTACGGGACAGGGAACATGAACACTGAAGCTTTCTTT.

This chain joins TRBV10-3 and TRBJ2-2, with 10 bases that match TRBD2. This CDR3 has 16 residues. CDR1 and CDR2 (germline): ENHRY, SYGVKD. The V segment lost 6 bases and the J segment 2 bases; nucleotides outside the gene matches: 6. CDR3 region: CAIRTSGVGNTGELFF. The CDR3 DNA sequence: TGTGCCATCAGAACTAGCGGGGTTGGTAACACCGGGGAGCTGTTTTTT.

This clone was seen a few times. The chain uses TRBV11-3 and TRBJ1-1; no reliable D call. Per the germline V gene, CDR1 is SGHNT and CDR2 is YENEEA. Trimming removed 3 bases at V and 3 bases at J, with 14 bases between. The CDR3 covers 15 residues. The chain's CDR3 is CASSLFSLDDTEAFF. CDR3 in DNA: TGTGCCAGCAGCTTGTTTTCACTGGACGACACTGAAGCTTTCTTT.

The sample holds a few counts of this clone. The gene calls are TRBV5-8 and TRBJ2-6; D assignment may be TRBD1 or TRBD2 (6 bases each). Germline V gives CDR1 SGHTS, CDR2 YDEGEE. V lost 5 bases to trimming and J lost 11 bases, with 14 bases between them. The CDR3 loop spans 13 amino acids. The CDR3 DNA is TGTGCCAGCAGATCGCGGGACACAGACGTCCTGACTTTC. Residues: CASRSRDTDVLTF.

This chain connects TRBV9 to TRBJ1-3; D unclear. This CDR3 spans 13 amino acids. Germline loops: CDR1 SGDLS, CDR2 YYNGEE. Trimming removed 7 bases from V and 1 base from J, with 9 bases in between. The CDR3, as DNA: TGTGCCAGCCGCCGAGGGTCTGGAAACACCATATATTTT. Protein sequence: CASRRGSGNTIYF. Full variable domain (rest looked up from reference TRBV9 and TRBJ1-3): DSGVTQTPKHLITATGQRVTLRCSPRSGDLSVYWYQQSLDQGLQFLIQYYNGEERAKGNILERFSAQQFPDLHSELNLSSLELGDSALYFCASRRGSGNTIYFGEGSWLTVV.

The rearrangement uses TRBV10-3 and TRBJ2-1; TRBD2 agrees at 10 bases. The germline V gene encodes CDR1 ENHRY and CDR2 SYGVKD. This CDR3 is built from 15 residues. Trimming removed 3 bases from V and 5 bases from J; junction bases left unmatched: 4. CDR3 nucleotides: TGTGCCATCAGTGACCTAGCGGGGGAGCACAATGAGCAGTTCTTC. Translating it yields CAISDLAGEHNEQFF.

This clone was detected only a few times. With a far larger clone one base away, a read error is the likely cause. V is TRBV30 and J is TRBJ2-7, with 10 bases fitting TRBD1. Germline CDR1 and CDR2: GTSNPN and SVGIG (reference sequence). The ends lost 3 bases at V and 2 bases at J; junction bases unmatched: 4. The CDR3 spans 14 residues. DNA of the CDR3: TGTGCCTGGAGGGAAGGGACAGGGGCCTACGAGCAGTACGTC. This sequence encodes CAWREGTGAYEQYV.

This rearrangement joins TRBV25-1 to TRBJ2-7, with D uncertain. V dropped 6 bases and J dropped 5 bases, with 8 bases sitting between them. Per the germline V gene, CDR1 is MGHDK and CDR2 is SYGVNS. The CDR3 is made up of 11 amino acids. CDR3: CASRRSHEQYF. As DNA, the CDR3 is TGTGCCAGCAGAAGATCCCACGAGCAGTACTTC.

This clone appeared a few times. A read error may account for a junction end that differs from germline. The gene calls are TRBV5-4 and TRBJ2-2, with D tentatively TRBD2 (5 bases). The CDR3 has 15 residues. Germline lookup yields CDR1 SGHNT and CDR2 YYREEE (reference sequence). This CDR3 is CASSQVGIYTGELFF. The CDR3 bases are TGCGCCAGCAGCCAAGTCGGGATTTACACCGGGGAGCTGTTTTTT.

This clone was seen ten or more times. The V call is TRBV15, the J call TRBJ1-5; the match to TRBD1 covers 7 bases. Trimming took 4 bases from V and 7 from J; bases not matched to a gene: 7. Germline V gives CDR1 LNHNV, CDR2 YYDKDF (reference sequence). The CDR3 contains 14 residues. CDR3 in DNA: TGTGCCACCAGCAAACAGGGGTCGGGGCAGCCCCAGCATTTT. Protein: CATSKQGSGQPQHF.

This chain connects TRBV11-3 to TRBJ2-3; 8 bases line up with TRBD1. The CDR3 has 14 amino acids. The junction had 7 bases not matched to a gene; V was cut back by 5 bases and J by 6 bases. The V gene's germline CDR1 is SGHNT and CDR2 YENEEA. This chain's CDR3 is CASSPGQGTDTQYF. In DNA, the CDR3 is TGTGCCAGCAGCCCCGGACAGGGAACCGATACGCAGTATTTT.

This clone has a handful of counts. The genes are TRBV18 and TRBJ1-1; TRBD1 might be the D (6 bases). Germline V gives CDR1 KGHSH, CDR2 LQKENI. The CDR3 covers 15 residues. V dropped 9 bases and J dropped 2 bases, with 19 bases sitting between them. CDR3 region: CASPPQRGANTEAFF. In DNA form, the CDR3 reads TGTGCCAGTCCACCCCAGAGGGGGGCTAACACTGAAGCTTTCTTT.

This clone was observed a few times. The rearrangement links TRBV4-3 to TRBJ1-2; the match to TRBD1 covers 7 bases. Looked up from germline, CDR1 is LGHNA and CDR2 is YSLEER. V shed 1 base, J shed 4 bases, and the junction held 9 bases outside the gene matches. The CDR3 is 16 residues long. The CDR3 region has the DNA TGCGCCAGCAGCCAAGGGGTACAGGGGTTAGGCTATGGCTACACCTTC. Translating gives CASSQGVQGLGYGYTF.

This chain connects TRBV29-1 to TRBJ2-5, with TRBD2 matching 10 bases. Per the germline V gene, CDR1 is SQVTM and CDR2 is ANQGSEA. This CDR3 contains 14 residues. The ends lost 4 bases at V and 5 bases at J; junction bases unmatched: 7. The CDR3 spells CSVVSGGLGETQYF. The CDR3 DNA follows: TGCAGCGTTGTTAGCGGGGGGTTGGGGGAGACCCAGTACTTC.

The rearrangement joins TRBV19 to TRBJ1-5, with 8 nucleotides matching TRBD1. CDR3 length: 13 residues. Germline CDR1 is LNHDA and CDR2 is SQIVND (reference sequence). Unmatched junction bases numbered 4, after V lost 9 bases and J lost 3 bases. The CDR3 DNA is TGTGCCAGCCGGACAGGGCCCAATCAGCCCCAGCATTTT. Residues: CASRTGPNQPQHF.

The rearrangement joins TRBV9 to TRBJ1-2; D is uncertain. The CDR3 covers 13 residues. CDR1 and CDR2 (germline): SGDLS, YYNGEE. The V and J ends lost 2 bases and 2 bases respectively, with 7 bases between them. CDR3 loop: CASSVGSNYGYTF. For the CDR3, the DNA is TGTGCCAGCAGCGTGGGATCCAACTATGGCTACACCTTC.